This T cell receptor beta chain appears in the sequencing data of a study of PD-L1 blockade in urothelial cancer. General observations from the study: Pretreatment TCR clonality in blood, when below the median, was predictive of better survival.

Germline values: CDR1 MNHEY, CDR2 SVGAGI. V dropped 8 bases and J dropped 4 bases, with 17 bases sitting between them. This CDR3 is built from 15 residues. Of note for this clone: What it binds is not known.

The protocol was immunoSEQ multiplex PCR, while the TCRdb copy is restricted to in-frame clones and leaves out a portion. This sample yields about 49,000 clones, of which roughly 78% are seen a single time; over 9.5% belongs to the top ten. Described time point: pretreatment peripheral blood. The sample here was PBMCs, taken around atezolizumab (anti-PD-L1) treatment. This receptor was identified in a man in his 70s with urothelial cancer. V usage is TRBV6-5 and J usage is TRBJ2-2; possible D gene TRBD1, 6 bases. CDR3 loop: CASVKGQTFTGELFF. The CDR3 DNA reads TGTGCCAGCGTCAAGGGACAAACGTTCACCGGGGAGCTGTTTTTT.